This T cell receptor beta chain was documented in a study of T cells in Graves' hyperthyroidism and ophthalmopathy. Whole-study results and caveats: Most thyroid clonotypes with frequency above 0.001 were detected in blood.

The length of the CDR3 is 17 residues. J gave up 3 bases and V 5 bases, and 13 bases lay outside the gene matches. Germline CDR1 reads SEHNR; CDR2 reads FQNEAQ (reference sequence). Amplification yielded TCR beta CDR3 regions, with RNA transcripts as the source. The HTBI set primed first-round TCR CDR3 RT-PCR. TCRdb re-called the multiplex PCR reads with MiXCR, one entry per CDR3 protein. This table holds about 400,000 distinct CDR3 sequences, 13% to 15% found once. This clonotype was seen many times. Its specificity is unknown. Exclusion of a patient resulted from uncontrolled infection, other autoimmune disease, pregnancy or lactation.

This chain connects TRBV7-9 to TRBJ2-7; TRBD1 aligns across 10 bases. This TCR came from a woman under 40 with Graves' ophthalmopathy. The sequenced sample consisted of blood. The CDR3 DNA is TGTGCCAGCAGCCCGAGGTGGACAGGGGGGCTTGGCTACGAGCAGTACTTC. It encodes CASSPRWTGGLGYEQYF.